This T cell receptor (beta chain) was identified in a study of blood T cell repertoires in COVID-19. In the study overall: Samples representing acute and convalescent COVID-19 were sourced from the United States, Italy and Spain.

In the source study's methods: The assay estimated nucleated cells by amplifying reference gene primers. Only in-frame clones appear in the TCRdb table, and some are missing; sequencing was by immunoSEQ multiplex PCR. V and J calls and clone size are copied from that table; D and trimming were computed from the DNA. The sample has 150,000 or so clones; about 85% are singletons. One Seattle source followed patients from active infection through their disease course. Trimming stripped 6 bases from V and 3 bases from J, with 12 bases between. This CDR3 comprises 15 residues. The germline V gene encodes CDR1 MNHEY and CDR2 SMNVEV (reference sequence).

Sequencing input: peripheral blood. This TCR was sampled from a man in his fifties or sixties with COVID-19, enrolled during active disease. The rearrangement uses TRBV27 and TRBJ1-6, with D possibly matching TRBD1 (6 bases). The CDR3 sequence is CASSRQVNYNSPLHF. The DNA for the CDR3 is TGTGCCAGCAGCCGACAGGTCAACTATAATTCACCCCTCCACTTT.